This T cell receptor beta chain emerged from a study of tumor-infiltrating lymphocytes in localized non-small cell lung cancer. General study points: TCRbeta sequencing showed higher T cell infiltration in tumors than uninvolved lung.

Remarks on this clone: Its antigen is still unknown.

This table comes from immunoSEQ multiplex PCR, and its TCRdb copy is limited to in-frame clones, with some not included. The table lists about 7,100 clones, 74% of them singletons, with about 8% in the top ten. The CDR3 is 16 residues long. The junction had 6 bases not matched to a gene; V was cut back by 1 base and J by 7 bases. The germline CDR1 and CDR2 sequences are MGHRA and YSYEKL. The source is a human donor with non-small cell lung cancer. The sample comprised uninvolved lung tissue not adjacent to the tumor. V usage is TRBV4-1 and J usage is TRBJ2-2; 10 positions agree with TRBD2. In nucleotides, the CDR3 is TGCGCCAGCAGCCAAGCAGTAGCGGGAGGCGACGGGGAGCTGTTTTTT. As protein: CASSQAVAGGDGELFF.